These T cell receptor beta chains were read from a single sample in a study of control samples from healthy donors and cancer patients. The assay was immunoSEQ multiplex PCR, and TCRdb's table has in-frame clones only and misses some. The table records some 89,000 clones, around 86% of them present only once. The sequenced sample consisted of blood. The receptors shown here come from a man aged 25 to 40 in good health. CDR3s include the opening cysteine and the closing phenylalanine or tryptophan. The D gene is left open where the match is weak. Clone size is not always given. Where it is, it says once, few, many or a class for expanded clones.

>.|.|TRBV6-5|14|TRBJ2-3
TGTGCCAGCAGTTACCGGGACCTCGGAGATACGCAGTATTTT
CASSYRDLGDTQYF
>.|.|TRBV3-1/TRBV3-2|12|TRBJ2-7
TGTGCCAGCAGCCAATATAGGGGCGAGCAGTACTTC
CASSQYRGEQYF
>.|.|TRBV18|14|TRBJ2-2
TGTGCCAGCTCACCGGCCTTTAGGAGCGGGGAGCTGTTTTTT
CASSPAFRSGELFF
>TRBD1|.|TRBV6-1|16|TRBJ1-5
TGTGCCAGCAGTGGGACAGGGGGCGTCGGCAATCAGCCCCAGCATTTT
CASSGTGGVGNQPQHF
>TRBD1|few|TRBV12-3/TRBV12-4|12|TRBJ1-1
TGTGCCAGCGGGACAGGGATAACTGAAGCTTTCTTT
CASGTGITEAFF
>.|.|TRBV28|15|TRBJ1-1
TGTGCCAGCAGTGGGGGGCGGGACAAAAACACTGAAGCTTTCTTT
CASSGGRDKNTEAFF
>.|.|TRBV5-1|12|TRBJ1-2
TGCGCCAGCAGCTTGCCCGATAATGGCTACACCTTC
CASSLPDNGYTF
>TRBD2|.|TRBV5-6|14|TRBJ2-5
TGTGCCAGCAGCCCCACGACTAGCGGGGGGACCCAGTACTTC
CASSPTTSGGTQYF
>.|.|TRBV6-5|15|TRBJ2-1
TGTGCCAGCAGTTACGAGGGGCCACCCTACAATGAGCAGTTCTTC
CASSYEGPPYNEQFF
>.|.|TRBV10-2|14|TRBJ1-1
TGCGCCAGCCGTAAAGCGGGACGGAACACTGAAGCTTTCTTT
CASRKAGRNTEAFF
>.|.|TRBV6-5|11|TRBJ2-5
TGTGCCAGCAACCACCTGGAGACCCAGTACTTC
CASNHLETQYF
>.|once|TRBV12-5|15|TRBJ2-3
TGTGCTAGTGGGTCAGGGGTAATATCGGCAGATACGCAGTATTTT
CASGSGVISADTQYF
>.|.|TRBV7-8|14|TRBJ1-1
TGTGCCAGCAGCTTAGGCAGGATGAACACTGAAGCTTTCTTT
CASSLGRMNTEAFF
>.|.|TRBV3-1/TRBV3-2|12|TRBJ1-4
TGTGCCAGCAGTCTAAGTGGTGAAAAACTGTTTTTT
CASSLSGEKLFF
>TRBD2|.|TRBV2|13|TRBJ2-1
TGTGCCAGCAGAGTGGGGGGGTACAATGAGCAGTTCTTC
CASRVGGYNEQFF
>TRBD2|.|TRBV5-1|13|TRBJ2-7
TGCGCCAGCAGCTTCGGGACTACCTACGAGCAGTACTTC
CASSFGTTYEQYF
>.|.|TRBV29-1|13|TRBJ1-3
TGCAGCGTTGAAGAGTCGTTGGGAAACACCATATATTTT
CSVEESLGNTIYF
>.|.|TRBV3-1/TRBV3-2|13|TRBJ2-5
TGTGCCAGCCGTCCCCCCGTGCAGGAGACCCAGTACTTC
CASRPPVQETQYF
>.|.|TRBV25-1|12|TRBJ2-7
TGTGCCAGCAGCCGGGGGTACTACGAGCAGTACTTC
CASSRGYYEQYF
>.|.|TRBV5-1|13|TRBJ2-3
TGCGCCAGCAGCCGGGACACCCCAGATACGCAGTATTTT
CASSRDTPDTQYF
>.|.|TRBV4-1|18|TRBJ1-2
TGCGCCAGCAGCCCACGGCAGGGAGTGGGGGGAAACGAGTATGGCTACACCTTC
CASSPRQGVGGNEYGYTF
>TRBD1|.|TRBV7-3|15|TRBJ2-1
TGTGCCAGCAGCGTACAGGGGGCATCGGGGAATGAGCAGTTCTTC
CASSVQGASGNEQFF